The clone carrying this T cell receptor beta chain was observed a few times. The target antigen is unknown. Cultured CD4+ T-cell DNA underwent Oncomine TCR Beta short-read sequencing. Once CD4+ T cells had been cultured, genomic DNA was extracted from them. TCRdb reprocessed the PCR reads with MiXCR, giving one entry per CDR3 protein. Here the sample spans 8,500 to 10,000 distinct CDR3 sequences, 28% being singletons. Treatment indicated: approximately nine-day PBMC culture with coronavirus spike peptide pools or control peptides (ViraFEST assay). These CD4+ T cells came from an unexposed donor, sampled before the COVID-19 pandemic (2011-2018). The data derive from a study of vaccination and CD4 T cells after COVID-19. The V gene's germline CDR1 is MNHNS and CDR2 SASEGT. V shed 0 bases and J shed 10 bases, with 13 bases lying between them. This CDR3 comprises 14 residues.

This sequence was found in a human donor in good health. The chain combines TRBV6-1 with TRBJ2-4; D perhaps matches TRBD2 (6 bases). The sequenced sample consisted of CD4+ T cells from blood, cultured in vitro. DNA for the CDR3: TGTGCCAGCAGTGAAGCGGGAGCTAGCGCTATTCAGTACTTC. Translated, it gives CASSEAGASAIQYF.